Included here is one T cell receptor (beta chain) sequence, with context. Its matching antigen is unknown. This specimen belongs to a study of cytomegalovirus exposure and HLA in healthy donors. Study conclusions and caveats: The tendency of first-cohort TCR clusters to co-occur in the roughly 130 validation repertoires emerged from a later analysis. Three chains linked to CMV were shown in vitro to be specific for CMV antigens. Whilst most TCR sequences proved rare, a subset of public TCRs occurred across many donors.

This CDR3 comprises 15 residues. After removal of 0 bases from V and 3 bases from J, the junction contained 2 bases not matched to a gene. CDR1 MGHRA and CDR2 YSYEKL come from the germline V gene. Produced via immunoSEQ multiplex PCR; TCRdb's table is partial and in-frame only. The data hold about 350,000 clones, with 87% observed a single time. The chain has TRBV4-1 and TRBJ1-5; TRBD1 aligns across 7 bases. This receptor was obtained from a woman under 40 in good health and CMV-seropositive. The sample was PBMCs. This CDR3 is CASSQDRGFNQPQHF. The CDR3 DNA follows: TGCGCCAGCAGCCAAGACAGGGGGTTCAATCAGCCCCAGCATTTT.